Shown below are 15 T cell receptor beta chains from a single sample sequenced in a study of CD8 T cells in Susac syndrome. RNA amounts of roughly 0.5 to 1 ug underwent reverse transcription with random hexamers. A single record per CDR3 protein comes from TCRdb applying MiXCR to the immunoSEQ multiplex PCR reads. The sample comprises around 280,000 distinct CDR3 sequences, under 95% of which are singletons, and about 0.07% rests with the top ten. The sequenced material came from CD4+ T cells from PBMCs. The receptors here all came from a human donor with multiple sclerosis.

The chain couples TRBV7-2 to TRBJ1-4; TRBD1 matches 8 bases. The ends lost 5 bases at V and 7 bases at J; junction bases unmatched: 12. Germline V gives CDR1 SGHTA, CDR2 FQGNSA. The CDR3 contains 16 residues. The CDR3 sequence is CASSPGTGGAGEKLFF. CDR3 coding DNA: TGTGCCAGCAGCCCCGGGACAGGAGGGGCTGGTGAAAAACTGTTTTTT.

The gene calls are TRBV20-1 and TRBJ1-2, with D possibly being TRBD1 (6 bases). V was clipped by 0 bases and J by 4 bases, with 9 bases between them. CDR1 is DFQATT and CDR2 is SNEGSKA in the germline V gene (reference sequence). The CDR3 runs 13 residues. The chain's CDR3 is CSARDPDSYGYTF. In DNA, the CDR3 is TGCAGTGCTAGAGATCCGGACAGCTATGGCTACACCTTC.

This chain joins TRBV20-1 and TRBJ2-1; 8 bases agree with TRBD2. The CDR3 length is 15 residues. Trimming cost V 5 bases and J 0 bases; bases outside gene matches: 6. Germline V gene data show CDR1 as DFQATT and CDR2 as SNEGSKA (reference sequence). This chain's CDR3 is CSALRGGNSYNEQFF. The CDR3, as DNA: TGCAGTGCTCTCCGCGGGGGGAACTCCTACAATGAGCAGTTCTTC.

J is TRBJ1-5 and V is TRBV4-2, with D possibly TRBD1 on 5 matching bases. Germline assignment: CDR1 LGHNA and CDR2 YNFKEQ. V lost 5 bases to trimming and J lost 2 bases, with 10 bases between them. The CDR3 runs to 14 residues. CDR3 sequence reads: CASSEGLRNQPQHF. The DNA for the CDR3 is TGTGCCAGCAGCGAGGGACTACGCAATCAGCCCCAGCATTTT.

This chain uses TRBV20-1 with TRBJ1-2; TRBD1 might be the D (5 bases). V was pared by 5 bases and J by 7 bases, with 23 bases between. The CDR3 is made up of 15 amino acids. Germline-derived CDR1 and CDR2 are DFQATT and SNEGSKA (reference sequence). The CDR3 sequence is CSAGEKGWGDSGYTF. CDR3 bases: TGCAGTGCTGGGGAAAAGGGTTGGGGGGACTCTGGCTACACCTTC.

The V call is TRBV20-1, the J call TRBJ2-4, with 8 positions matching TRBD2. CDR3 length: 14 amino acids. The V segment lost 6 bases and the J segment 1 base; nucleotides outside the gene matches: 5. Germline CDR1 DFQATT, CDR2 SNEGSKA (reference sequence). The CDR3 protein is CSAGRGGAKNIQYF. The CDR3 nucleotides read TGCAGTGCCGGACGGGGGGGGGCCAAAAACATTCAGTACTTC.

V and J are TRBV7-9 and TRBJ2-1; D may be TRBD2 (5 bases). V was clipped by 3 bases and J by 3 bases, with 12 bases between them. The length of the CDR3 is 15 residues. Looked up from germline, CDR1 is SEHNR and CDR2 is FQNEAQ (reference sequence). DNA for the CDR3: TGTGCCAGCAGCTTGTCCGGGGTCCACTACAATGAGCAGTTCTTC. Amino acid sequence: CASSLSGVHYNEQFF.

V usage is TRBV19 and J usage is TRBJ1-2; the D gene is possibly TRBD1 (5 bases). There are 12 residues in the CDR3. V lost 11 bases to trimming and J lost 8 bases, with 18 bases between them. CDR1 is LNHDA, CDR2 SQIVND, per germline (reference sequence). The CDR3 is CAVEVRRGGYTF. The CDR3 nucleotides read TGTGCCGTCGAAGTCCGCCGGGGCGGCTACACCTTC.

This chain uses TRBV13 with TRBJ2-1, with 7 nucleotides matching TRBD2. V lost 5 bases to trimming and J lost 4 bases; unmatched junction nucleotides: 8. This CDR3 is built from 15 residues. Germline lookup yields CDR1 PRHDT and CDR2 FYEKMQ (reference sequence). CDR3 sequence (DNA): TGTGCCAGCAGCCGCCTGGCTAGCGGATACAATGAGCAGTTCTTC. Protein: CASSRLASGYNEQFF.

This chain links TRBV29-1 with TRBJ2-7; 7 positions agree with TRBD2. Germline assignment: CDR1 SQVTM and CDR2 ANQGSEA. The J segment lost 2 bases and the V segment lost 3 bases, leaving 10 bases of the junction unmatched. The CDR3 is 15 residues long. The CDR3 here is CSVDQAGQPPYEQYF. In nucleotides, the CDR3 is TGCAGCGTTGATCAAGCGGGGCAACCCCCCTACGAGCAGTACTTC.

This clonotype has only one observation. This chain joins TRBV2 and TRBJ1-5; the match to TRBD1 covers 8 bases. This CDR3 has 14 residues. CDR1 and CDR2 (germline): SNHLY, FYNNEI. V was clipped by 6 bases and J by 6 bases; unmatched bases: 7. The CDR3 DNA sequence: TGTGCCAGCAGGGACAACAGGGGGGGTCAGCCCCAGCATTTT. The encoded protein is CASRDNRGGQPQHF.

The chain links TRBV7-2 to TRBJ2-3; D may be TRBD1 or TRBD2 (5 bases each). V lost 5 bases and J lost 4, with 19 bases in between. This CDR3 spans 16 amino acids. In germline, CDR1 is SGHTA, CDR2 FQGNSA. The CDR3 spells CASSPPGSRGPDTQYF. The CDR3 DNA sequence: TGTGCCAGCAGCCCACCCGGGTCGAGGGGCCCAGATACGCAGTATTTT.

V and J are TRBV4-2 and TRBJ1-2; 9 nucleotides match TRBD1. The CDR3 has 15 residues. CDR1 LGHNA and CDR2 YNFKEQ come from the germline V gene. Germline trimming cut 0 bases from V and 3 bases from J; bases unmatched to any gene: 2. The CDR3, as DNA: TGTGCCAGCAGCCAAGAAAGGACAGGGGACTATGGCTACACCTTC. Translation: CASSQERTGDYGYTF.

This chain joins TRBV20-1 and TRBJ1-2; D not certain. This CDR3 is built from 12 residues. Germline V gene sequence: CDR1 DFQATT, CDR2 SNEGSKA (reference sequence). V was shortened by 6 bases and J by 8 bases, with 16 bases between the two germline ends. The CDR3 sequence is CSAKLRRKGYTF. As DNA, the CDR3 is TGCAGTGCAAAACTGCGGCGAAAAGGCTACACCTTC.

CDR3 protein: CASSLTGEEGEAFF. As DNA, the CDR3 is TGTGCCAGCTCCCTGACAGGGGAAGAGGGAGAAGCTTTCTTT. The rearrangement uses TRBV18 and TRBJ1-1; 8 bases fit TRBD1. Trimming at V came to 6 bases and at J to 8 bases, leaving 11 bases not matched to a gene. CDR1 and CDR2 (germline): KGHSH, LQKENI. The CDR3 consists of 14 residues. Full variable domain (outside the CDR3, taken from reference TRBV18 and TRBJ1-1): NAGVMQNPRHLVRRRGQEARLRCSPMKGHSHVYWYRQLPEEGLKFMVYLQKENIIDESGMPKERFSAEFPKEGPSILRIQQVVRGDSAAYFCASSLTGEEGEAFFGQGTRLTVV.